This TCR beta chain is from a study of post-analysis software for immune sequencing data. Turning to the study itself: As for disease course, relapsing-remitting, secondary progressive and progressive-relapsing multiple sclerosis were all included. Study results and limitations: The authors found that F measure strongly co-clustered same-batch samples. The study found TRBV5-6, TRBV5-1 and TRBV20-1 among about five TRBV segments more frequent in patients than controls. Versus controls, multiple sclerosis patients showed significantly lower diversity (normalized Chao1).

This clonotype has more than one count but fewer than ten. Its antigen remains unidentified. Included in the TCR beta cDNA libraries were unique molecular identifiers. It was from approximately 0.91 to 9.4 million T cells that 450,000 to 550,000 cDNA molecules came. TCRdb processed the PCR reads anew with MiXCR; each CDR3 protein has one entry. Of hundreds of thousands of distinct CDR3 sequences listed, about 27% are singletons. CDR3 size: 18 residues. J was trimmed by 0 bases and V by 0 bases; bases with no gene match: 4. The germline V gene encodes CDR1 MNHEY and CDR2 SMNVEV (reference sequence). The sequenced sample was blood. This chain connects TRBV27 to TRBJ2-3, with 12 bases that match TRBD2. The receptor was isolated from a girl between 5 and 17 years old with multiple sclerosis. This CDR3 is CASSLSLGLAGSTDTQYF. The DNA for the CDR3 is TGTGCCAGCAGTTTATCCCTGGGACTAGCGGGTAGCACAGATACGCAGTATTTT.